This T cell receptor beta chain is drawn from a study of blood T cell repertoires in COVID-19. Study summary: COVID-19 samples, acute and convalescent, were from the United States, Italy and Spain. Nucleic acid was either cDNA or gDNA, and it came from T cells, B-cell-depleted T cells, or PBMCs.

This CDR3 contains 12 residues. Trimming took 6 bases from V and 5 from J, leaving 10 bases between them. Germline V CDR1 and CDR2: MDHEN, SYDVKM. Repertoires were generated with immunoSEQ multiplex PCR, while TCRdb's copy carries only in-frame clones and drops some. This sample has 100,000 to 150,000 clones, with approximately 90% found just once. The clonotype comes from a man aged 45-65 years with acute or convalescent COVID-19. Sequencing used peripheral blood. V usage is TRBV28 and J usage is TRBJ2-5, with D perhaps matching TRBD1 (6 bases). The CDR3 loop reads CASSQGWETQYF. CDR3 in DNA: TGTGCCAGCAGCCAGGGGTGGGAGACCCAGTACTTC.